Shown below are 10 T cell receptor beta chains from a single sample sequenced in a study of Ad26.COV2.S vaccination and SARS-CoV-2 variants. Some clones are missing from TCRdb's copy, which holds only in-frame ones; the method was immunoSEQ multiplex PCR. This sample has 300,000 to 350,000 clones, with 70% to 90% found just once. Indicated treatment: some 19 received Ad26.COV2.S at low or high dose, single or two shots; about 5 received placebo; per-sample allocation not given. Following the first vaccine or placebo injection, samples were taken on day 63. The specimen was peripheral blood, collected in a trial of Ad26.COV2.S vaccine versus placebo. The receptors shown here come from a person aged 18 to 59 who received the Ad26.COV2.S COVID-19 vaccine or a placebo.

The genes are TRBV11-3 and TRBJ2-7, with a possible D match to TRBD1 (5 bases). Germline assignment: CDR1 SGHNT and CDR2 YENEEA. The CDR3 has 13 residues. The V and J ends lost 5 bases and 3 bases respectively, with 11 bases between them. The CDR3 protein is CASSQRGGYEQYF. CDR3 nucleotides: TGTGCCAGCAGCCAAAGGGGTGGCTACGAGCAGTACTTC.

The genes are TRBV28 and TRBJ1-6, with TRBD1 as a possible D gene (5 bases). Germline-derived CDR1 and CDR2 are MDHEN and SYDVKM. The CDR3 extends over 16 amino acids. The V end lost 4 bases, the J end lost 8 bases, and 18 bases lay between the germline ends. CDR3 residues: CASSSNQGRGYSPLHF. CDR3 DNA sequence: TGTGCCAGCAGTTCTAACCAGGGACGTGGATATTCACCCCTCCACTTT.

This clone appeared a few times. This chain links TRBV6-5 with TRBJ2-1; 12 bases are shared with TRBD2. Per germline, CDR1 MNHEY and CDR2 SVGAGI. The CDR3 covers 14 residues. J was trimmed by 10 bases and V by 7 bases; bases with no gene match: 8. CDR3 loop: CASKTSGGLVEQFF. For the CDR3, the DNA is TGTGCCAGCAAAACTAGCGGGGGGTTGGTGGAGCAGTTCTTC.

A remark on this clone: The sample holds other DNA sequences that translate to the same CDR3. V gene TRBV29-1 combines with J gene TRBJ1-2; 8 bases agree with TRBD1. The V gene end was trimmed by 4 bases and the J gene end by 4 bases; junction bases not matched to a gene: 2. The germline CDR1 and CDR2 sequences are SQVTM and ANQGSEA. CDR3 size: 12 residues. CDR3 sequence reads: CSVGTGGYGYTF. The CDR3 bases are TGCAGCGTTGGTACAGGGGGCTATGGCTACACCTTC.

The V gene is TRBV10-2, the J gene TRBJ2-3; 8 bases map to TRBD2. The V gene's germline CDR1 is WSHSY and CDR2 SAAADI. The CDR3 covers 14 residues. With V trimmed by 3 bases and J by 6 bases, 5 bases remained unmatched. The CDR3 coding sequence is TGCGCCAGCAGTGATAGCGGGGCGGAGGATACGCAGTATTTT. Its protein product is CASSDSGAEDTQYF.

The J gene is TRBJ1-5, the V gene TRBV6-1; the match to TRBD1 covers 7 bases. The CDR3 is 19 residues long. Trimming cost V 2 bases and J 6 bases; bases outside gene matches: 19. Germline lookup yields CDR1 MNHNS and CDR2 SASEGT. The CDR3 here is CASSERSGQAGGRSQPQHF. The CDR3 DNA reads TGTGCCAGCAGTGAAAGATCCGGACAGGCAGGGGGACGTAGTCAGCCCCAGCATTTT.

The chain is built from TRBV11-3 and TRBJ2-2; the match to TRBD2 covers 15 bases. From germline, CDR1 is SGHNT and CDR2 YENEEA. CDR3 length: 20 residues. Trimming took 3 bases from V and 5 from J; bases not matched to a gene: 13. CDR3 sequence reads: CASSFPIEGGLAGGTGELFF. The CDR3, as DNA: TGTGCCAGCAGCTTCCCAATCGAAGGAGGACTAGCGGGGGGGACCGGGGAGCTGTTTTTT.

The rearrangement uses TRBV2 and TRBJ2-7; tentatively, D is TRBD1 (6 bases). The V and J ends lost 4 bases and 5 bases respectively, with 12 bases between them. Germline loops: CDR1 SNHLY, CDR2 FYNNEI. This CDR3 is built from 13 residues. CDR3 in amino acids: CASSVQGFDEQYF. As DNA, the CDR3 is TGTGCCAGCAGTGTTCAGGGGTTCGACGAGCAGTACTTC.

The chain is built from TRBV7-3 and TRBJ1-2, with D tentatively TRBD1 (5 bases). Per germline, CDR1 SGHTA and CDR2 FQGTGA. The V end lost 3 bases, the J end lost 8 bases, and 13 bases lay between the germline ends. The CDR3 consists of 13 residues. The DNA of the CDR3 is TGTGCCAGCAGCTTCGGGACCCATGAGGGCTACACCTTC. It specifies CASSFGTHEGYTF.

The J gene is TRBJ1-2, the V gene TRBV28; 9 bases align to TRBD1. CDR3 length: 14 residues. In germline, CDR1 is MDHEN, CDR2 SYDVKM. Trimming took 5 bases from V and 4 from J; bases not matched to a gene: 5. DNA of the CDR3: TGTGCCAGCAGTGCCACAGGGGGCGCCTATGGCTACACCTTC. This translates into CASSATGGAYGYTF.